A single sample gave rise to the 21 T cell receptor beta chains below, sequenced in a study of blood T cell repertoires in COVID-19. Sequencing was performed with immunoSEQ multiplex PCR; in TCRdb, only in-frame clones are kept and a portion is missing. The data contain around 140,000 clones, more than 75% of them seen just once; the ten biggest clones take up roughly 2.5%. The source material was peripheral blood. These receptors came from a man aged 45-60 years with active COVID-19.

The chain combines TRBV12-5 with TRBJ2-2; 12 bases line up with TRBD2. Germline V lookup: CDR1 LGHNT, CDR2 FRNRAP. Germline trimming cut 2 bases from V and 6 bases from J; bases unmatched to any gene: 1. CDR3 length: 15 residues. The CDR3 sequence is CASGLLAGGPGELFF. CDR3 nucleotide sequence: TGTGCTAGTGGTTTGCTAGCGGGGGGGCCCGGGGAGCTGTTTTTT.

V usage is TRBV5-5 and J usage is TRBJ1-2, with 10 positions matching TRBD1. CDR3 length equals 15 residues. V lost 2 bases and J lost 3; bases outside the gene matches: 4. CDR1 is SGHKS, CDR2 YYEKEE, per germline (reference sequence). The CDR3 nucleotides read TGTGCCAGCAGCTTCCGGACAGGGGGGGACTATGGCTACACCTTC. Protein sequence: CASSFRTGGDYGYTF.

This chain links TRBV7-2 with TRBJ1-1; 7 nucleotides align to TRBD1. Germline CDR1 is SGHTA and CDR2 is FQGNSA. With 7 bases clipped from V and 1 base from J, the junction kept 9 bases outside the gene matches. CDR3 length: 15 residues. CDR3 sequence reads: CASKFTGTANTEAFF. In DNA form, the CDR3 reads TGTGCCAGCAAGTTCACGGGGACAGCGAACACTGAAGCTTTCTTT. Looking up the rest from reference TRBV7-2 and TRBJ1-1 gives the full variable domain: GAGVSQSPSNKVTEKGKDVELRCDPISGHTALYWYRQSLGQGLEFLIYFQGNSAPDKSGLPSDRFSAERTGGSVSTLTIQRTQQEDSAVYLCASKFTGTANTEAFFGQGTRLTVV.

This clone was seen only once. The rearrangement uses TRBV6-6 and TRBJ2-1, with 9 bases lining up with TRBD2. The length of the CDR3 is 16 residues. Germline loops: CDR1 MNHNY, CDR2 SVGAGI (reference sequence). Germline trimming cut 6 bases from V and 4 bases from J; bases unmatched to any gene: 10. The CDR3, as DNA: TGTGCCAGCAGCCCTCCCAGAGCGGGGGGTTACAATGAGCAGTTCTTC. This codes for CASSPPRAGGYNEQFF.

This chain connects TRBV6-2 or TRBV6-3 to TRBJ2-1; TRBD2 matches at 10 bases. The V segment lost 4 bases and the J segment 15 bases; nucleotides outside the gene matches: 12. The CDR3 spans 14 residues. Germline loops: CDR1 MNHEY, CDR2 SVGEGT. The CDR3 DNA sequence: TGTGCCAGCAGTTCCCATACTAGCGGGGAAGGGCGGTTCTTC. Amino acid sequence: CASSSHTSGEGRFF.

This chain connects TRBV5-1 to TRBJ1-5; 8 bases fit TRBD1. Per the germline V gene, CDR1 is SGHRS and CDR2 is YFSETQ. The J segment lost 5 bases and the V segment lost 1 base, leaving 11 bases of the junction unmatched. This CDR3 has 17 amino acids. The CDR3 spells CASSLSPRGPRHQPQHF. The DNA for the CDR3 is TGCGCCAGCAGCTTGAGTCCCAGGGGGCCTCGGCATCAGCCCCAGCATTTT.

CDR3 coding DNA: TGTGCCAGCAGCTCTCTGAAGGCGACTTTTGTGGGCTACACCTTC. Its protein is CASSSLKATFVGYTF. The chain uses TRBV14 and TRBJ1-2; D ambiguous. Germline V gene lookup returns CDR1 SGHDN and CDR2 FVKESK. The CDR3 runs to 15 residues. V was clipped by 5 bases and J by 8 bases, with 21 bases between them.

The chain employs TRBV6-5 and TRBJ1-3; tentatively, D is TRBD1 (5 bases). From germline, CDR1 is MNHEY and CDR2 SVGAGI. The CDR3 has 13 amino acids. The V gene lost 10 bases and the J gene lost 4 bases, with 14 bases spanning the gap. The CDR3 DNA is TGTGCCACAAGCGGGGGAGGAGGAAACACCATATATTTT. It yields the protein CATSGGGGNTIYF.

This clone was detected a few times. DNA for the CDR3: TGTGCCAGCAGCTTAAACGGCGGGGGAGGCACAGATACGCAGTATTTT. Its protein is CASSLNGGGGTDTQYF. This chain connects TRBV7-3 to TRBJ2-3, with TRBD2 matching 7 bases. CDR1 is SGHTA, CDR2 FQGTGA, per germline. CDR3 length: 16 amino acids. V was clipped by 1 base and J by 1 base; unmatched bases: 5.

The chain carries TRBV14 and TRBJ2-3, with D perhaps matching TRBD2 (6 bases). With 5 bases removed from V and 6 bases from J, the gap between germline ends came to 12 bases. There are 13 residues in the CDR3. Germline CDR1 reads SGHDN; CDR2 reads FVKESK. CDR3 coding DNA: TGTGCCAGCAGCGGACGAAGCGGGGATACGCAGTATTTT. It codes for CASSGRSGDTQYF.

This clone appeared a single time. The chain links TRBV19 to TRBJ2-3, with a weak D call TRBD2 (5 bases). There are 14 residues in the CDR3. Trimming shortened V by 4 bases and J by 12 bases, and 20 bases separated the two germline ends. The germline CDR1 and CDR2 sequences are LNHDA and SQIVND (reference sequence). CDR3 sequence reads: CASSRTGPQGRQYF. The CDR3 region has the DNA TGTGCCAGTAGTAGAACGGGCCCCCAAGGGAGACAGTATTTT.

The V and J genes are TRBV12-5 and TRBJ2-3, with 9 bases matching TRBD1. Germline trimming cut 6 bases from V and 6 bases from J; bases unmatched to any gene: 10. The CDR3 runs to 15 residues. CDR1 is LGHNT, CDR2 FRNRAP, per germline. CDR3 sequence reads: CASGPGTGRGDTQYF. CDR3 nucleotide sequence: TGTGCTAGTGGCCCCGGGACAGGGCGGGGGGATACGCAGTATTTT.

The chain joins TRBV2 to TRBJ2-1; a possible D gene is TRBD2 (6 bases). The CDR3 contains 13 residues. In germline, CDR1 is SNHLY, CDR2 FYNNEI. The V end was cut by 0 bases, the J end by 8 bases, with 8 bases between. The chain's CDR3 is CASSEAGGDEQFF. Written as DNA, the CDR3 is TGTGCCAGCAGTGAAGCGGGAGGCGATGAGCAGTTCTTC.

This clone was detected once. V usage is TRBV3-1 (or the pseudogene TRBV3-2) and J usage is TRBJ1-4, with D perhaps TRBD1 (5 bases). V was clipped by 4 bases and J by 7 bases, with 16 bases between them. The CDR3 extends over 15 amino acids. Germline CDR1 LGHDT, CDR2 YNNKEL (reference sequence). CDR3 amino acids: CASSPAGTTGEKLFF. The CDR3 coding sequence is TGTGCCAGCAGCCCCGCGGGGACCACGGGTGAAAAACTGTTTTTT.

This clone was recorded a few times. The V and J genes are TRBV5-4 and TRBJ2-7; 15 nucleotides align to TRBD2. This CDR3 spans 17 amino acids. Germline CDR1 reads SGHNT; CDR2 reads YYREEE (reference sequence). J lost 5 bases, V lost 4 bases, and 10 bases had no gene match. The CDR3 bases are TGTGCCAGCAGCCCTACCCGGACTAGCGGGGGGGCCCACGAGCAGTACTTC. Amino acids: CASSPTRTSGGAHEQYF.

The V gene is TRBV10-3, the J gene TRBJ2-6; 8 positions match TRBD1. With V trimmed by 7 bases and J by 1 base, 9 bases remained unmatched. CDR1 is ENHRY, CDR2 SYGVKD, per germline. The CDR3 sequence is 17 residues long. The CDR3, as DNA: TGTGCCATCAAGAATGGACAGGGAGAATCTGGGGCCAACGTCCTGACTTTC. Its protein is CAIKNGQGESGANVLTF.

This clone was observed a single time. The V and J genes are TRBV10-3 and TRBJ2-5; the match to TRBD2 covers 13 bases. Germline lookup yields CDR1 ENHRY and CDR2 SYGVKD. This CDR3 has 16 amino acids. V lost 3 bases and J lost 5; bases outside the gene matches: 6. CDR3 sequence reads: CAISDSRTSGGETQYF. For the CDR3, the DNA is TGTGCCATCAGTGATTCCCGGACTAGCGGGGGTGAGACCCAGTACTTC.

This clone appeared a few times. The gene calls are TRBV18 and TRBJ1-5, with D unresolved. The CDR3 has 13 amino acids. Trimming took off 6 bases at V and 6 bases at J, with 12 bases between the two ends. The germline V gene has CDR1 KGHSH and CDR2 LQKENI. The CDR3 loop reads CASSPEPVQPQHF. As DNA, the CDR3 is TGTGCCAGCTCCCCTGAGCCCGTTCAGCCCCAGCATTTT. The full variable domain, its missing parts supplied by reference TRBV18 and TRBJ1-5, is NAGVMQNPRHLVRRRGQEARLRCSPMKGHSHVYWYRQLPEEGLKFMVYLQKENIIDESGMPKERFSAEFPKEGPSILRIQQVVRGDSAAYFCASSPEPVQPQHFGDGTRLSIL.

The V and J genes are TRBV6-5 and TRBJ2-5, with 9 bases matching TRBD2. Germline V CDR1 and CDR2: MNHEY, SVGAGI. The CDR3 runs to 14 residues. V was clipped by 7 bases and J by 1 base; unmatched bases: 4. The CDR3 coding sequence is TGTGCCAGCAATGCGGGGGGGATCCAAGAGACCCAGTACTTC. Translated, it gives CASNAGGIQETQYF.

CDR3 region: CASSLVGGETQYF. The CDR3 DNA reads as TGCGCCAGCAGCTTGGTCGGAGGGGAGACCCAGTACTTC. The chain has TRBV5-1 and TRBJ2-5, with TRBD2 as a possible D gene (6 bases). The CDR3 loop spans 13 amino acids. V lost 0 bases, J lost 5 bases, and 8 bases lay in between. The germline gives CDR1 SGHRS, CDR2 YFSETQ.

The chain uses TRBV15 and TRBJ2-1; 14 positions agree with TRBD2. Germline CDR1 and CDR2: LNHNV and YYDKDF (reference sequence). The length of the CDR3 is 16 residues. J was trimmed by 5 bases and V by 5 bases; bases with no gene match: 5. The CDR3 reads CATSGGLAGANNEQFF. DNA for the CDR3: TGTGCCACCAGCGGGGGACTAGCGGGGGCAAACAATGAGCAGTTCTTC.